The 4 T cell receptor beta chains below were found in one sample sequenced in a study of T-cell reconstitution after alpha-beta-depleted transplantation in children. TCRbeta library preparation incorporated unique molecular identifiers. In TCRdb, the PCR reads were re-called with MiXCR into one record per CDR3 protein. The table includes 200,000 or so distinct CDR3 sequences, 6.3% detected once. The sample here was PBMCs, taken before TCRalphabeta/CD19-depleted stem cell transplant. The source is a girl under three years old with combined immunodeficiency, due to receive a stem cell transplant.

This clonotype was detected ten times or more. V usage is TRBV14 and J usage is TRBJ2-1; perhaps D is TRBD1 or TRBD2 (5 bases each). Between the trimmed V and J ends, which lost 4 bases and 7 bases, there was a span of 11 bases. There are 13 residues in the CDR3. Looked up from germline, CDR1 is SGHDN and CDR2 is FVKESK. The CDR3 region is CASSPGPVNEQFF. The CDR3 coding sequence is TGTGCCAGCAGCCCGGGACCAGTAAATGAGCAGTTCTTC.

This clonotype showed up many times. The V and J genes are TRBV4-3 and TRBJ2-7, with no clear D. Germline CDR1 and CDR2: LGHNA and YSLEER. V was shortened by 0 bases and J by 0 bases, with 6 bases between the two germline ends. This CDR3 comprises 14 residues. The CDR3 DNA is TGCGCCAGCAGCCAAGAGGAAGGCTCCTACGAGCAGTACTTC. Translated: CASSQEEGSYEQYF.

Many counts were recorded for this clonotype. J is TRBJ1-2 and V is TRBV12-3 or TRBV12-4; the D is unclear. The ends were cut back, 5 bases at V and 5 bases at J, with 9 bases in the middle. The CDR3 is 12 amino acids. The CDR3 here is CASSPLSYGYTF. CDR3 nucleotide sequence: TGTGCCAGCAGTCCCCTGAGTTATGGCTACACCTTC.

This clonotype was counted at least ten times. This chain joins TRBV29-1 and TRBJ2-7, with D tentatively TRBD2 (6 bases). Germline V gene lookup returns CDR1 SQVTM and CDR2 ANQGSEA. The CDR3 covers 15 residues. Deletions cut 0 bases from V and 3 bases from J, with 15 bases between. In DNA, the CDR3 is TGCAGCGTTGAAGATATAGGAGGGTACGGCTACGAGCAGTACTTC. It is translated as CSVEDIGGYGYEQYF.